The next 5 T cell receptor beta chains were all read from a single sample in a study of blood T cell repertoires in COVID-19. Repertoires were generated with immunoSEQ multiplex PCR, while TCRdb's copy carries only in-frame clones and drops some. The data hold about 250,000 clones, with over 70% observed a single time. Sample: peripheral blood. The receptors originated from a man aged 35 to 55 with acute or convalescent COVID-19.

This clone has only a few counts. The chain employs TRBV20-1 and TRBJ2-1, with 8 bases fitting TRBD2. The CDR3 runs to 15 residues. Trimming at V came to 3 bases and at J to 8 bases, leaving 12 bases not matched to a gene. The germline CDR1 and CDR2 sequences are DFQATT and SNEGSKA (reference sequence). The CDR3 reads CSASNPLAGTDEQFF. The CDR3 DNA reads as TGCAGTGCTAGTAACCCTCTAGCGGGTACCGATGAGCAGTTCTTC.

The chain uses TRBV7-2 and TRBJ2-3; 7 nucleotides match TRBD2. V trimming: 4 bases; J trimming: 4 bases; junction bases outside the gene matches: 11. The CDR3 totals 16 residues. Germline V lookup: CDR1 SGHTA, CDR2 FQGNSA. Here the CDR3 reads CASSSLGAGASDTQYF. CDR3 in DNA: TGTGCCAGCAGCTCCCTTGGGGCGGGAGCCTCAGATACGCAGTATTTT.

The rearrangement uses TRBV10-3 and TRBJ2-2, with TRBD1 matching 9 bases. The CDR3 contains 16 residues. V gave up 4 bases and J gave up 3 bases; unmatched junction bases: 6. The germline V gene has CDR1 ENHRY and CDR2 SYGVKD. The CDR3 nucleotides are TGTGCCATCAGTGCAGGGACAGGGATTGACACCGGGGAGCTGTTTTTT. It specifies CAISAGTGIDTGELFF.

The V call is TRBV12-3 or TRBV12-4, the J call TRBJ2-7; 11 bases map to TRBD2. V shed 6 bases and J 2 bases; nucleotides not matched to a gene: 0. The CDR3 consists of 13 residues. The CDR3 reads CASRLAGAYEQYF. CDR3 DNA: TGTGCCAGCAGACTAGCGGGGGCCTACGAGCAGTACTTC.

The rearrangement uses TRBV6-1 and TRBJ1-5; D may be TRBD1 (6 bases). V was shortened by 3 bases and J by 7 bases, with 13 bases between the two germline ends. The CDR3 contains 14 residues. Germline V gene sequence: CDR1 MNHNS, CDR2 SASEGT. The CDR3, as DNA: TGTGCCAGCAGTGATTCTGGGGGCGAGCAGCCCCAGCATTTT. Its translation: CASSDSGGEQPQHF.